One and the same sample provided the 26 T cell receptor beta chains below, sequenced in a study of coeliac disease. Assay: immunoSEQ multiplex PCR; the TCRdb copy retains only in-frame clones and omits some. The table records about 4,000 clones, around three fifths of them present only once. Sequencing was carried out using lymphocytes from the gut lamina propria. These receptors came from a woman under 40 without celiac disease.

The V gene is TRBV19, the J gene TRBJ2-1; 8 positions agree with TRBD2. Germline CDR1 and CDR2: LNHDA and SQIVND (reference sequence). The CDR3 has 18 residues. Germline trimming cut 4 bases from V and 0 bases from J; bases unmatched to any gene: 11. The CDR3 sequence is CASSTGGGLISSYNEQFF. The CDR3, as DNA: TGTGCCAGTAGTACCGGGGGGGGATTGATCAGCTCCTACAATGAGCAGTTCTTC.

This clone appeared a few times. The likely explanation is a read error, given a far larger clone one base away. V and J are TRBV5-3 and TRBJ1-6; tentative D call: TRBD1 (5 bases). TRBV5-3 is treated as an ORF (open reading frame) with a function not yet certain. Trimming removed 0 bases from V and 0 bases from J, with 10 bases in between. The CDR3 is made up of 17 amino acids. Here the CDR3 DNA reads TGTGCCAGAAGCTTGGGGGACGGGAGCTCCTATAATTCACCCCTCCACTTT. Its translation: CARSLGDGSSYNSPLHF.

J is TRBJ1-2 and V is TRBV6-1; tentative D call: TRBD1 (6 bases). Per germline, CDR1 MNHNS and CDR2 SASEGT. Deletions cut 3 bases from V and 2 bases from J, with 10 bases between. This CDR3 spans 14 amino acids. CDR3 protein: CASSDPGQNYGYTF. As DNA, the CDR3 is TGTGCCAGCAGTGACCCCGGACAGAACTATGGCTACACCTTC.

Only a few counts were recorded for this clone. The V call is TRBV6-1, the J call TRBJ2-7, with D possibly matching TRBD2 (6 bases). CDR1 and CDR2 (germline): MNHNS, SASEGT. V was cut by 7 bases and J by 3 bases, with 10 bases left in between. The CDR3 consists of 12 residues. The CDR3 sequence: CASTSVYYEQYF. DNA for the CDR3: TGTGCCAGCACTAGCGTTTACTACGAGCAGTACTTC.

The chain uses TRBV7-2 and TRBJ2-3; 7 positions agree with TRBD2. The CDR3 spans 15 residues. Germline assignment: CDR1 SGHTA and CDR2 FQGNSA. The V segment lost 3 bases and the J segment 4 bases; nucleotides outside the gene matches: 7. CDR3 protein: CASSLIRGVADTQYF. Here the CDR3 DNA reads TGTGCCAGCAGCTTGATACGGGGGGTTGCAGATACGCAGTATTTT.

This clone was seen a few times. The rearrangement uses TRBV5-5 and TRBJ2-5; TRBD1 agrees at 9 bases. Germline V CDR1 and CDR2: SGHKS, YYEKEE (reference sequence). The V segment lost 4 bases and the J segment 2 bases; nucleotides outside the gene matches: 12. This CDR3 is 17 amino acids long. The CDR3 reads CASSQTGQGILQETQYF. CDR3 sequence (DNA): TGTGCCAGCAGCCAAACGGGACAGGGAATATTACAAGAGACCCAGTACTTC.

The chain uses TRBV6-5 and TRBJ2-1; possible D gene TRBD2, 5 bases. Germline CDR1 MNHEY, CDR2 SVGAGI. V was trimmed by 10 bases and J by 0 bases, leaving 13 bases between them. CDR3 length: 14 amino acids. The CDR3 coding sequence is TGTGCCACCCGGAGGTTCAGCTCCTACAATGAGCAGTTCTTC. Its protein is CATRRFSSYNEQFF.

This clone turned up a few times. A far larger clone is one nucleotide away, so this likely arose from a read error. At the DNA level, this CDR3 is encoded by other sequences in the same sample as well. The chain carries TRBV9 and TRBJ2-5; the D gene is possibly TRBD2 (7 bases). The CDR3 sequence is 16 residues long. Germline loops: CDR1 SGDLS, CDR2 YYNGEE. With 4 bases removed from V and 4 bases from J, the gap between germline ends came to 20 bases. CDR3 residues: CASSSSTGGLLETQYF. The CDR3 DNA reads TGTGCCAGCAGCTCGAGTACCGGGGGGCTTCTAGAGACCCAGTACTTC. Looking up the rest from reference TRBV9 and TRBJ2-5 gives the full variable domain: DSGVTQTPKHLITATGQRVTLRCSPRSGDLSVYWYQQSLDQGLQFLIQYYNGEERAKGNILERFSAQQFPDLHSELNLSSLELGDSALYFCASSSSTGGLLETQYFGPGTRLLVL.

In DNA form, the CDR3 reads TGTGCCAGCAGTTTAGGACAGGGCTTCAATCAGCCCCAGCATTTT. Translating it yields CASSLGQGFNQPQHF. This chain connects TRBV2 to TRBJ1-5, with 8 bases that match TRBD1. The germline V gene has CDR1 SNHLY and CDR2 FYNNEI. With 5 bases clipped from V and 3 bases from J, the junction kept 6 bases outside the gene matches. The CDR3 runs to 15 residues.

This chain connects TRBV19 to TRBJ1-5, with unresolved D. Between the trimmed V and J ends, which lost 7 bases and 2 bases, there was a span of 15 bases. The germline V gene has CDR1 LNHDA and CDR2 SQIVND (reference sequence). The CDR3 runs to 15 residues. The CDR3 loop is CASIPHPRGNQPQHF. DNA of the CDR3: TGTGCCAGTATCCCGCATCCTCGGGGCAATCAGCCCCAGCATTTT.

This clone appeared a few times. The chain couples TRBV29-1 to TRBJ1-2, with no clear D. This CDR3 is built from 16 residues. Germline V gene data show CDR1 as SQVTM and CDR2 as ANQGSEA. Trimming removed 3 bases from V and 4 bases from J, with 21 bases in between. The CDR3 coding sequence is TGCAGCGTTGATGATGGGAGGGCCGAAAACATCTATGGCTACACCTTC. This translates into CSVDDGRAENIYGYTF.

The chain uses TRBV7-6 and TRBJ2-7; D may be TRBD2 (7 bases). V was pared by 4 bases and J by 0 bases, with 16 bases between. CDR3 length: 16 residues. Per germline, CDR1 SGHVS and CDR2 FNYEAQ. Written as DNA, the CDR3 is TGTGCCAGCAGCTCCACCAGGGGCGGGGGCTCCTACGAGCAGTACTTC. As protein: CASSSTRGGGSYEQYF.

The sample holds a few counts of this clone. This chain uses TRBV6-4 with TRBJ2-1, with 8 bases identical to TRBD2. This CDR3 is 13 amino acids long. V lost 2 bases to trimming and J lost 12 bases; unmatched junction nucleotides: 6. CDR1 MRHNA and CDR2 SNTAGT come from the germline V gene. CDR3 nucleotide sequence: TGTGCCAGCAGTGACCGGAGCGGGGGTGTGCAGTTCTTC. Protein: CASSDRSGGVQFF.

DNA of the CDR3: TGCGCCAGCAGCCATTACGGGACTAGCCGAACGGAGACCCAGTACTTC. It translates to CASSHYGTSRTETQYF. The chain joins TRBV4-1 to TRBJ2-5, with TRBD2 identical over 9 bases. From germline, CDR1 is MGHRA and CDR2 YSYEKL. The CDR3 is made up of 16 amino acids. V lost 3 bases and J lost 5; bases outside the gene matches: 10.

This chain links TRBV12-5 with TRBJ2-2, with a tentative D call TRBD2 (6 bases). The V end lost 0 bases, the J end lost 6 bases, and 23 bases lay between the germline ends. The germline CDR1 and CDR2 sequences are LGHNT and FRNRAP. The CDR3 loop spans 19 amino acids. CDR3 sequence: CASGLVPSTSRTTPGELFF. The CDR3 nucleotides read TGTGCTAGTGGTTTGGTCCCCTCGACTAGTCGGACGACCCCCGGGGAGCTGTTTTTT.

The V gene is TRBV19, the J gene TRBJ2-7; possible D gene TRBD1, 5 bases. CDR1 LNHDA and CDR2 SQIVND come from the germline V gene (reference sequence). Trimming took 2 bases from V and 6 from J, leaving 14 bases between them. The CDR3 length is 14 residues. CDR3 region: CASSITGRRREQYF. In DNA form, the CDR3 reads TGTGCCAGTAGTATAACAGGACGTCGTCGCGAGCAGTACTTC.

The chain links TRBV28 to TRBJ1-6, with TRBD1 as a possible D gene (6 bases). The length of the CDR3 is 14 residues. The V end was cut by 6 bases, the J end by 5 bases, with 11 bases between. From germline, CDR1 is MDHEN and CDR2 SYDVKM. In nucleotides, the CDR3 is TGTGCCAGCAGCGCGACAGGACATAATTCACCCCTCCACTTT. Translation: CASSATGHNSPLHF.

The chain has TRBV2 and TRBJ1-6; a possible D gene is TRBD1 (5 bases). The CDR3 sequence is 16 residues long. Germline values: CDR1 SNHLY, CDR2 FYNNEI. The V and J ends lost 3 bases and 2 bases respectively, with 11 bases between them. Written as DNA, the CDR3 is TGTGCCAGCAGTGACTACGGGGGACCCTATAATTCACCCCTCCACTTT. As protein: CASSDYGGPYNSPLHF. The full variable domain, rest sourced from reference TRBV2 and TRBJ1-6, is EPEVTQTPSHQVTQMGQEVILRCVPISNHLYFYWYRQILGQKVEFLVSFYNNEISEKSEIFDDQFSVERPDGSNFTLKIRSTKLEDSAMYFCASSDYGGPYNSPLHFGNGTRLTVT.

For this clone: The junction does not match germline at one end; this may be a read error. V usage is TRBV7-8 and J usage is TRBJ2-3; D gene ambiguous. The CDR3 has 13 amino acids. Germline assignment: CDR1 SGHVS and CDR2 FQNEAQ. In DNA form, the CDR3 reads TGTGCCAGCAGCTCACTCCCGGCTTCTCAAGCGCATTTT. Residues: CASSSLPASQAHF.

The genes are TRBV21-1 and TRBJ2-1; the D call in the table, TRBD2, was not verified against the DNA. TRBV21-1 is deemed a pseudogene. The CDR3 runs 15 residues. The CDR3 is CASLPRGGAYNEQFF. Here the CDR3 DNA reads TGTGCCAGCCTACCCCGGGGGGGGGCTTACAATGAGCAGTTCTTC.

The chain is built from TRBV5-1 and TRBJ2-5, with D maybe TRBD2 (5 bases). Trimming shortened V by 0 bases and J by 7 bases, and 10 bases separated the two germline ends. The germline CDR1 and CDR2 sequences are SGHRS and YFSETQ. The CDR3 totals 13 residues. The CDR3: CASSLEIRGTQYF. CDR3 in DNA: TGCGCCAGCAGCTTGGAAATTCGGGGGACCCAGTACTTC.

The rearrangement links TRBV29-1 to TRBJ1-5, with 7 positions matching TRBD1. The CDR3 covers 16 residues. Germline lookup yields CDR1 SQVTM and CDR2 ANQGSEA. J gave up 1 base and V 0 bases, and 6 bases lay outside the gene matches. CDR3 bases: TGCAGCGTTGAAGATCGACAGGGCGTCAGCAATCAGCCCCAGCATTTT. Encoded protein: CSVEDRQGVSNQPQHF.

This clone occurred a few times. The chain couples TRBV7-2 to TRBJ1-2; D is perhaps TRBD1 (6 bases). The CDR3 is 15 amino acids. Trimming stripped 1 base from V and 4 bases from J, with 13 bases between. Germline-derived CDR1 and CDR2 are SGHTA and FQGNSA. The DNA for the CDR3 is TGTGCCAGCAGCTTAGACGCCAGGGGTCTCTATGGCTACACCTTC. Encoded protein: CASSLDARGLYGYTF.

This chain connects TRBV27 to TRBJ2-3; 8 nucleotides align to TRBD2. The CDR3 contains 14 residues. The germline gives CDR1 MNHEY, CDR2 SMNVEV (reference sequence). J lost 4 bases, V lost 7 bases, and 7 bases had no gene match. The CDR3 reads CASTIGGAADTQYF. The CDR3 bases are TGTGCCAGCACAATCGGGGGGGCCGCAGATACGCAGTATTTT.

The V gene is TRBV5-1, the J gene TRBJ1-4, with 8 bases lining up with TRBD1. CDR1 is SGHRS and CDR2 is YFSETQ in the germline V gene. The CDR3 totals 14 residues. V shed 6 bases, J shed 8 bases, and the junction held 9 bases outside the gene matches. CDR3 sequence: CASTPGTGGEKLFF. The CDR3 coding sequence is TGCGCCAGCACTCCCGGGACAGGAGGAGAAAAACTGTTTTTT.

The chain employs TRBV5-5 and TRBJ2-5; 10 bases agree with TRBD2. CDR1 is SGHKS and CDR2 is YYEKEE in the germline V gene (reference sequence). The CDR3 is 16 residues long. Unmatched junction bases numbered 11, after V lost 4 bases and J lost 5 bases. CDR3: CASSPNIGLAEETQYF. The CDR3 coding sequence is TGTGCCAGCAGCCCGAATATTGGACTAGCGGAGGAGACCCAGTACTTC.